This T cell receptor beta chain was sequenced in a study of T cells in tumors after PD-1 blockade (dated 2019 in TCRdb). About the study as a whole: Prior checkpoint blockade, systemic immunosuppressant use, and recent radiotherapy or other anti-cancer therapy within 4 weeks were grounds for patient exclusion. Clinical response was assessed using RECIST version 1.1. On average, peripheral blood samples yielded 36,536 unique clonotypes and 90,000 to 120,000 TCR templates (range roughly 24,000-290,000). While on anti-PD-1 treatment, some of the patients also continued taking daily vismodegib 150 mg. Patients were treated with either pembrolizumab 200 mg every 3 weeks or cemiplimab 350 mg every 2 weeks. Using site-matched tumors from BCC or SCC patients sampled before and after anti-PD-1 therapy, the study carried out paired single-cell RNA and TCR sequencing. To compare blood and tumor clonotypes, bulk TCR sequencing was performed on 10 peripheral blood samples from roughly 5 patients. Study-wide findings and limitations: About 42% of tumor TCR clonotypes were found in blood, and some novel exhausted tumor clones appeared in pre-treatment blood, suggesting peripheral recruitment. The source of novel T cell clones was not identified and could include lymphoid organs or rare unexpanded clones within the tumor or its periphery.

The immunoSEQ platform was used for deep TCRbeta sequencing. Per the source publication's procedure: Only productive rearrangements were exported from the immunoSEQ Analyzer for downstream analysis. T cell phenotypes were assigned to bulk TCRbeta clonotypes by matching the clonotypes to single-cell RNA+TCR-seq clones that had the same TCRbeta sequence. Clone enrichment in tumor was computed as tumor frequency divided by PBMC frequency from bulk TCR sequencing. TCRs were grouped by GLIPH into specificity groups, defined as clusters of distinct TCRs likely recognizing common antigens via shared CDR3 motifs. Sourced from immuneACCESS, this table was stored by TCRdb with only in-frame sequences that have V and J called. A share of the clones is absent; for the studies checked, an unresolved V gene accounts for under half, and the remainder has no known explanation. V and J calls and clone size are given by that table; D and trimming were obtained from the DNA. The sample yields more than 40,000 clones; 81% were counted once. The biggest ten clones account for just over 4% of the sample.

To note about this clone: Its target antigen remains unknown. Base qualities are not provided; no much larger clone lies one nucleotide away.

The sample's time point label, in plain terms: before anti-PD-1 therapy. Genomic DNA extracted from tumor biopsies or peripheral blood was used for bulk TCRbeta sequencing, with input ranging from roughly 600 ng to 6,004 ng. All patients had histologically proven advanced or metastatic basal or squamous cell carcinoma and were poor candidates for surgical resection. The basal cell carcinoma cohort was made up of 11 patients, and bulk tumor TCR sequencing was performed for roughly 8 of these patients. V lost 1 base and J lost 4 bases; the stretch between them is 9 bases long. Per the germline V gene, LGHNA is the CDR1 and YNFKEQ is the CDR2. The CDR3 has 14 amino acids, counting the end cysteine and phenylalanine. The CDR3 DNA has 42 bases and is translated from base 1.

The V and J segments used are TRBV4-2 and TRBJ2-3; there is no confident call for the D gene. The sequencing here drew on PBMCs, taken before anti-PD-1 treatment. The sequence derives from a human donor with basal cell carcinoma. Read as DNA, the sequence is TGTGCCAGCAGCCAAGCTTCTAGACCAGATACGCAGTATTTT. It encodes CASSQASRPDTQYF.